This passage covers 3 T cell receptor beta chains from one sample sequenced in a study of control samples from healthy donors and cancer patients. The data were produced by immunoSEQ multiplex PCR, yet TCRdb's version contains in-frame clones alone and is incomplete. The sample gives 110,000 to 150,000 clones, 91% of which show up once; about 7.1% is in the top ten. The sample taken for sequencing was blood. These receptors all stem from a young man in good health.

The chain employs TRBV19 and TRBJ2-2; 11 bases are shared with TRBD1. This CDR3 is 15 amino acids long. Germline V gene data show CDR1 as LNHDA and CDR2 as SQIVND (reference sequence). The V gene end was trimmed by 8 bases and the J gene end by 6 bases; junction bases not matched to a gene: 8. The CDR3 sequence is CASYPGTGGPGELFF. Written as DNA, the CDR3 is TGTGCCAGTTACCCCGGGACAGGGGGTCCCGGGGAGCTGTTTTTT.

This sequence joins TRBV10-3 and TRBJ2-3; 9 bases line up with TRBD2. From germline, CDR1 is ENHRY and CDR2 SYGVKD. CDR3 size: 15 residues. V dropped 2 bases and J dropped 3; count of bases not matched to a gene: 3. In DNA, the CDR3 is TGTGCCATCAGTGAGGTAGCGGGGGAGACAGATACGCAGTATTTT. As protein: CAISEVAGETDTQYF.

The chain combines TRBV27 with TRBJ1-2; D unresolved. The V end was cut by 3 bases, the J end by 5 bases, with 19 bases between. This CDR3 has 16 amino acids. Germline assignment: CDR1 MNHEY and CDR2 SMNVEV (reference sequence). CDR3 sequence: CASSFSAPNSEYGYTF. The CDR3 DNA is TGTGCCAGCAGTTTCTCCGCCCCAAACTCCGAATATGGCTACACCTTC.